This T cell receptor (beta chain) was obtained from a study of monozygotic twins with inflammatory bowel disease. Study-wide results and limits: Repertoire similarity did not differ between concordant and discordant twins, perhaps due to limited power.

Per sample, reverse transcription was split into eight reactions. A 6-nucleotide sample barcode was carried by the UMIs, which template switching added. TCRdb reanalyzed the 5' RACE reads, giving one entry per CDR3 protein sequence and no DNA. The clone table shows approximately 400,000 distinct CDR3 sequences, with the ten largest holding about 2.3%. In the case of this clonotype: What it binds is not known.

Sampling involved one blood draw (roughly 2.5 ml) for every donor. The clonotype originates from a human donor with ulcerative colitis or Crohn's disease, or a healthy co-twin of an affected twin (not recorded which). The sequenced sample was blood.

This chain's CDR3 is CASSFSQSTGELFF. This chain links TRBV11-1 with TRBJ2-2. This CDR3 has 14 amino acids. The germline V gene encodes CDR1 SGHAT and CDR2 FQDESV (reference sequence).